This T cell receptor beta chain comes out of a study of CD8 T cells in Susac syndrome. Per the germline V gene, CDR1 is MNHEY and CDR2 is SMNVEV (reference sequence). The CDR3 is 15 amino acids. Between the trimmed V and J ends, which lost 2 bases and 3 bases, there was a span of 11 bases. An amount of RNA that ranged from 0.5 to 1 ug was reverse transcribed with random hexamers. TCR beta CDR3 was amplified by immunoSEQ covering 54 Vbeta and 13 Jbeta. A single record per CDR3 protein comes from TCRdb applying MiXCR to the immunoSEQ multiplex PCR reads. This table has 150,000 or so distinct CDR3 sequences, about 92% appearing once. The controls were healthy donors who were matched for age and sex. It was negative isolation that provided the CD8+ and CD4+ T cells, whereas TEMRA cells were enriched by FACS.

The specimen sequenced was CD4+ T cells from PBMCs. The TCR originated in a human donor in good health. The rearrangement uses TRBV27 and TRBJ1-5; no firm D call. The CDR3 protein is CASSLSSGTNQPQHF. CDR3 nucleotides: TGTGCCAGCAGTTTAAGCTCAGGAACCAATCAGCCCCAGCATTTT.